This T cell receptor (beta chain) emerged from a study of CD4 and CD8 cells across lung adenocarcinoma regions. The CDR3 is 13 amino acids. Germline V gene data show CDR1 as MNHNS and CDR2 as SASEGT. TCRdb used MiXCR to reprocess the PCR reads, holding one entry per CDR3 protein. The table shows thousands of distinct CDR3 sequences, with 45% occurring only once. The patients had localized lung adenocarcinoma, a non-small cell subtype. The sample was CD8+ T cells from the center of a lung tumor. The chain joins TRBV6-1 to TRBJ2-5; D is possibly TRBD1 (5 bases). The end of the DNA is better explained by TRBJ2-7, so the J call may be wrong. The clonotype was recovered from a male donor with lung adenocarcinoma. The CD4 and CD8 labels of this study may be unreliable. CDR3 DNA: TGTGCCAGCGGAAATTCGGACACCTACGAGCAGTACTTC. As protein: CASGNSDTYEQYF.